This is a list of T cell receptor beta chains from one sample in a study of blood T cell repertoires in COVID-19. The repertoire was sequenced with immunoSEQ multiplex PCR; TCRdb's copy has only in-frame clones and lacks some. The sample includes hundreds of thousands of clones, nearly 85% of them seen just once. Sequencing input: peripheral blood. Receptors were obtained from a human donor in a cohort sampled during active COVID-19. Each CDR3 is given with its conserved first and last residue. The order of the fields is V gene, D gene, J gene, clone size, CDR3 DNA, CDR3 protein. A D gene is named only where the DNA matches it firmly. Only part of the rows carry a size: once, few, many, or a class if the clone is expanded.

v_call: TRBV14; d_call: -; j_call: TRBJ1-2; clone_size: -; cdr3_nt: TGTGCCAGCAGCGAACTAGGTTCTAACTATGGCTACACCTTC; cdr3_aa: CASSELGSNYGYTF
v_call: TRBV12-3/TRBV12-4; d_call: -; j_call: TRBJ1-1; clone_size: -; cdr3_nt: TGTGCCAGCAGTTTGATCGAGGGGGCTGAAGCTTTCTTT; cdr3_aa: CASSLIEGAEAFF
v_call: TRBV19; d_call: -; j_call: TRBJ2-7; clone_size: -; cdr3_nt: TGTGCCAGTAGCCAGTCGGGACACAACTACGAGCAGTACTTC; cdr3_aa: CASSQSGHNYEQYF
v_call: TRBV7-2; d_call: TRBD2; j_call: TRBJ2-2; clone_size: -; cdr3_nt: TGTGCCAGCAGGGGGGGGACCAACACCGGGGAGCTGTTTTTT; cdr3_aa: CASRGGTNTGELFF
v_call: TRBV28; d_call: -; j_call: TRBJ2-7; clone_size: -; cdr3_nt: TGTGCCAGCAGATTATACAGGGCCCTCTCCTACGAGCAGTACTTC; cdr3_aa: CASRLYRALSYEQYF
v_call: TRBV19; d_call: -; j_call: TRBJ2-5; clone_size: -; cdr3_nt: TGTGCCAGTAGTACAGCAAACAGGGATGGGGAGACCCAGTACTTC; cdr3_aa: CASSTANRDGETQYF
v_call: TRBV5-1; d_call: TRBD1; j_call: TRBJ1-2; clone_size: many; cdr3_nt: TGCGCCAGCAGCTTGGCCCTACTGGGACAGGGGGCGGATTACGGCTACACCTTC; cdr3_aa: CASSLALLGQGADYGYTF
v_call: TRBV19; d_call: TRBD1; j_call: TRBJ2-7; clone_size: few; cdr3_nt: TGTGCCAGTAGTATTCAGGGGGCGTCACGAGAGCAGTACTTC; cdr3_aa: CASSIQGASREQYF
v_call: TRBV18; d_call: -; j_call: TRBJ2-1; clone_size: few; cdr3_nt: TGTGCCAGCTCAACCGGGTCCCATAATGAGCAGTTCTTC; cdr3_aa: CASSTGSHNEQFF
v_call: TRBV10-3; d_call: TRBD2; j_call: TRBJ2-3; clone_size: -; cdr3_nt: TGTGCCTCCCGGGGGGACCCGTCCACAGATACGCAGTATTTT; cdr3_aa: CASRGDPSTDTQYF
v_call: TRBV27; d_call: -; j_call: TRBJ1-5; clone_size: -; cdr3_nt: TGTGCCAGCAGTCCACATGGACGCAGGGCCGATCAGCCCCAGCATTTT; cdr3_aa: CASSPHGRRADQPQHF
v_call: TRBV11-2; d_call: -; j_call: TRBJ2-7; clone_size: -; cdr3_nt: TGTGCCAGCAGCCAAGGACTCTCCTACGAGCAGTACTTC; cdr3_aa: CASSQGLSYEQYF
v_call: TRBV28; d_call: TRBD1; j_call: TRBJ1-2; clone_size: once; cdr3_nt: TGTGCCAGCAGTGACCAGGGGGCGCGGTATGGCTACACCTTC; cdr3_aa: CASSDQGARYGYTF
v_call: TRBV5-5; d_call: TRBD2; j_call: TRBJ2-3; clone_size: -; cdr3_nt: TGTGCCAGCAGCTTGTTCGGCGGGAGCTACACAGATACGCAGTATTTT; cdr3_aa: CASSLFGGSYTDTQYF
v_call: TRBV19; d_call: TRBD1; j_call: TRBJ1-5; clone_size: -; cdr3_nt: TGTGCCAGTAGACCGACAGGGTTAAGCAATCAGCCCCAGCATTTT; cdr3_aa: CASRPTGLSNQPQHF
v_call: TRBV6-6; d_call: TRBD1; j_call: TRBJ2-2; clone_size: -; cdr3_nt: TGTGCCAGCAGCCTGACAGGGGCTGGTAACACCGGGGAGCTGTTTTTT; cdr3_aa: CASSLTGAGNTGELFF
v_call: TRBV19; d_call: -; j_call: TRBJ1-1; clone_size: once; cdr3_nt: TGTGCCAGTAGTATAGACTCCACAACAGGGATGAACACTGAAGCTTTCTTT; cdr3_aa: CASSIDSTTGMNTEAFF
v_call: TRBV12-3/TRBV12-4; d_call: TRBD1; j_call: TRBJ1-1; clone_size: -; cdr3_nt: TGTGCCAGCAGTTTCAGGGGGGAAGCTTTCTTT; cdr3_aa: CASSFRGEAFF
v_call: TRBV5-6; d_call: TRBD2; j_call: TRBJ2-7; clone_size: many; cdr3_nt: TGTGCCAGCAGCTTCCCGGGACTAGCCTACGAGCAGTACTTC; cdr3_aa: CASSFPGLAYEQYF
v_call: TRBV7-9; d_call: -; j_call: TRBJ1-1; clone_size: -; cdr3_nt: TGTGCCAGCAGCTTAGGGCAGGGAAGGGCTTTCTTT; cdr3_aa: CASSLGQGRAFF
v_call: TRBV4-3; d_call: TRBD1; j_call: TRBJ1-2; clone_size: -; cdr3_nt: TGCGCCAGCAGCCAGGACAGGGGCCTCTATGGCTACACCTTC; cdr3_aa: CASSQDRGLYGYTF
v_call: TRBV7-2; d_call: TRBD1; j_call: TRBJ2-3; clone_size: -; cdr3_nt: TGTGCCAGCAGCCCGGACAGGCGCAGCACAGATACGCAGTATTTT; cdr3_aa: CASSPDRRSTDTQYF
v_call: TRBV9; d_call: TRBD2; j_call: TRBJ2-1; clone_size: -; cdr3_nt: TGTGCCAGCAGCGTGACCGGGACTAGTTACAATGAGCAGTTCTTC; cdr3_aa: CASSVTGTSYNEQFF
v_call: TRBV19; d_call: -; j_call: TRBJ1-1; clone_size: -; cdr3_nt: TGTGCCAGTAGTTCCACAGGGAACACTGAAGCTTTCTTT; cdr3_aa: CASSSTGNTEAFF
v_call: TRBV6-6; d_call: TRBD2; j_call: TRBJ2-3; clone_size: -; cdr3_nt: TGTGCCAGCAGCCTAGCGGGGGCCGCATCGGATACGCAGTATTTT; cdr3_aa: CASSLAGAASDTQYF
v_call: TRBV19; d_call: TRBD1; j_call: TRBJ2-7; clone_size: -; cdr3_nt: TGTGCCAGTCAATACAGGGGTGAGCAGTACTTC; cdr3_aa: CASQYRGEQYF
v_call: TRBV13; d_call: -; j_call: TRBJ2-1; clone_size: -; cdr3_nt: TGTGCCAGCAGCATGTCACTGGGCACCGAACTCAAGAATGGGCAGTTCTTC; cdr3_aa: CASSMSLGTELKNGQFF
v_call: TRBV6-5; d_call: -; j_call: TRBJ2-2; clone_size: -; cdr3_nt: TGTGCCAGCACGGCTAGTGGTATCGCCGGGGAGCTGTTTTTT; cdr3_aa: CASTASGIAGELFF
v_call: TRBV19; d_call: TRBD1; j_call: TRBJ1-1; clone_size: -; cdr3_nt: TGTGCCAGTAGTCCAAGGACAGGCAGCATGAACACTGAAGCTTTCTTT; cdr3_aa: CASSPRTGSMNTEAFF
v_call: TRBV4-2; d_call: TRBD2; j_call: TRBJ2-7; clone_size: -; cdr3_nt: TGTGCCAGCAGCCAAGAGTTCAGCGGGAGCAGGGAGCAGTACTTC; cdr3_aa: CASSQEFSGSREQYF
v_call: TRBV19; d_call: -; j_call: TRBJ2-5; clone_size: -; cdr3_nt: TGTGCCAGTAATAACGGCGGGGCAGTAGGGGAGAAGTACTTC; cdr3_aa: CASNNGGAVGEKYF
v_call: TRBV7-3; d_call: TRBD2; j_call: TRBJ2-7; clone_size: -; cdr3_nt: TGTGCCAGCAGCTTAAATCCGGGACTAGCGGGAGCCTACGAGCAGTACTTC; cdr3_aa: CASSLNPGLAGAYEQYF
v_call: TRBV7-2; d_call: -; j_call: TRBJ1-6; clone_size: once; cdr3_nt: TGTGCCAGCAGCTTAGAGACAGGTCTCTCCTATTCACCCCTCCACTTT; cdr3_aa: CASSLETGLSYSPLHF
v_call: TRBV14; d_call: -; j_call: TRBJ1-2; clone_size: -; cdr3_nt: TGTGCCAGCAGCCAAGATATACGGGGCTACACCTTC; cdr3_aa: CASSQDIRGYTF
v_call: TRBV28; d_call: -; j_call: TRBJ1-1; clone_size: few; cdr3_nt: TGTGCCAGCACCCGGGTGGGGAGACTGAACACTGAAGCTTTCTTT; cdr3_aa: CASTRVGRLNTEAFF
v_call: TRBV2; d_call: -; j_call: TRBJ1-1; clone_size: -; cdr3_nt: TGTGCCAGCAGTGAGCTTGGGAGACAAAACACTGAAGCTTTCTTT; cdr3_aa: CASSELGRQNTEAFF
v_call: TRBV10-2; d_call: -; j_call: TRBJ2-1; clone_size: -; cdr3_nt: TGCGCCAGCAGTGAGTCCCACGCACCGCGTGACAATGAGCAGTTCTTC; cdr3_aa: CASSESHAPRDNEQFF
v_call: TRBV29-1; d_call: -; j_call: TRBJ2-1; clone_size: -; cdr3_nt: TGCAGCGTTGACCTAGCAAACAATGAGCAGTTCTTC; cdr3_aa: CSVDLANNEQFF